The next 27 T cell receptor beta chains were all read from a single sample in a study of early T cells in non-severe SARS-CoV-2 infection. TCRdb reprocessed the 5' RACE reads with MiXCR, giving one entry per CDR3 protein. The sample shows 100,000 to 150,000 distinct CDR3 sequences, around 14% of them seen only once. What was sequenced was whole blood. The receptors were gathered from an adult who was a healthcare worker with PCR-confirmed SARS-CoV-2 infection or an uninfected control (not recorded which).

This clonotype was detected only a few times. The gene calls are TRBV13 and TRBJ2-1, with D hard to call. The germline CDR1 and CDR2 sequences are PRHDT and FYEKMQ (reference sequence). There are 12 residues in the CDR3. Deletions cut 5 bases from V and 9 bases from J, with 11 bases between. CDR3 in DNA: TGTGCCAGCAGCGCTCAGTCGGGTGAGCAGTTCTTC. Translation gives CASSAQSGEQFF.

This clonotype was seen just once. This may be a read error, as it is one base from a much larger clone. The chain joins TRBV14 to TRBJ1-4; possibly TRBD1 for D (6 bases). This CDR3 has 15 amino acids. V was pared by 1 base and J by 8 bases, with 14 bases between. The germline V gene encodes CDR1 SGHDN and CDR2 FVKESK. The CDR3 region is CASSQATGRGEKLFF. CDR3 nucleotide sequence: TGTGCCAGCAGCCAAGCAACAGGGAGGGGAGAAAAACTGTTTTTT.

The chain joins TRBV9 to TRBJ1-2; TRBD1 is a possible D gene (5 bases). CDR1 and CDR2 from the germline V gene are SGDLS and YYNGEE. The CDR3 has 16 amino acids. V was clipped by 6 bases and J by 6 bases, with 24 bases between them. The CDR3 DNA reads TGTGCCAGCACCCCTGCCTCACAGGCCCCTTTGGATGGCTACACCTTC. Its protein product is CASTPASQAPLDGYTF. Complete variable domain (other parts from reference TRBV9 and TRBJ1-2): DSGVTQTPKHLITATGQRVTLRCSPRSGDLSVYWYQQSLDQGLQFLIQYYNGEERAKGNILERFSAQQFPDLHSELNLSSLELGDSALYFCASTPASQAPLDGYTFGSGTRLTVV.

The CDR3: CASGPRAGHPGEQYF. The CDR3 DNA reads as TGTGCTAGTGGTCCCCGTGCTGGCCACCCTGGCGAGCAGTACTTC. The chain links TRBV12-5 to TRBJ2-7, with no clear D. The CDR3 is made up of 15 amino acids. V gave up 5 bases and J gave up 6 bases, with 20 bases separating them. Germline CDR1 and CDR2: LGHNT and FRNRAP.

The V gene is TRBV19, the J gene TRBJ2-3; D tentatively fits TRBD1 or TRBD2 (6 bases each). Germline CDR1 and CDR2: LNHDA and SQIVND (reference sequence). V was pared by 10 bases and J by 0 bases, with 17 bases between. The CDR3 extends over 15 amino acids. DNA of the CDR3: TGTGCCACAAGGGGGGTAGCGGCTAGCACAGATACGCAGTATTTT. This sequence encodes CATRGVAASTDTQYF.

The chain combines TRBV5-1 with TRBJ1-1; no definite D call. CDR1 and CDR2 (germline): SGHRS, YFSETQ. Trimming removed 7 bases from V and 3 bases from J, with 19 bases in between. The CDR3 totals 15 residues. The CDR3 region is CASSEFGREDTEAFF. The CDR3 DNA follows: TGCGCCAGCTCCGAATTCGGGCGGGAGGACACTGAAGCTTTCTTT.

The chain uses TRBV7-2 and TRBJ2-3; D remains ambiguous. The CDR3 is made up of 16 amino acids. CDR1 and CDR2 (germline): SGHTA, FQGNSA. V was clipped by 6 bases and J by 6 bases, with 22 bases between them. CDR3 nucleotide sequence: TGTGCCAGCAGTTATCGAGGTCTGGGCCTTAGCGATACGCAGTATTTT. This gives the protein CASSYRGLGLSDTQYF.

A few counts support this clonotype. This chain joins TRBV12-5 and TRBJ2-1; D remains unclear. V lost 1 base, J lost 4 bases, and 5 bases lay in between. The CDR3 has 13 amino acids. Germline V gene lookup returns CDR1 LGHNT and CDR2 FRNRAP. DNA for the CDR3: TGTGCTAGTGGTTTGGGCAGGTACAATGAGCAGTTCTTC. It specifies CASGLGRYNEQFF.

The V gene is TRBV14, the J gene TRBJ1-5; unclear D gene. The germline V gene encodes CDR1 SGHDN and CDR2 FVKESK. The CDR3 totals 13 residues. The V end was cut by 2 bases, the J end by 7 bases, with 9 bases between. The CDR3, as DNA: TGTGCCAGCAGCCAACTCCCACAACAGCCCCAGCATTTT. This sequence encodes CASSQLPQQPQHF.

V gene TRBV20-1 combines with J gene TRBJ2-7, with D unclear. V lost 2 bases and J lost 3, with 17 bases in between. Germline V gives CDR1 DFQATT, CDR2 SNEGSKA (reference sequence). The CDR3 length is 15 residues. CDR3 sequence (DNA): TGCAGTGCTAGAAGTGACCCCTTCTCCGGCTACGAGCAGTACTTC. This sequence encodes CSARSDPFSGYEQYF.

Turning to this clonotype: Being one base from a much bigger clone, this may be a read error. The chain combines TRBV29-1 with TRBJ2-5, with TRBD2 matching over 8 bases. CDR1 is SQVTM and CDR2 is ANQGSEA in the germline V gene. The CDR3 covers 16 residues. CDR3 amino acids: CSVGFAAGGTQKTQYF. In nucleotides, the CDR3 is TGCAGCGTGGGCTTCGCGGCGGGGGGCACCCAAAAGACCCAGTACTTC.

On this clonotype: Since a much larger clone is just one base distant, this may be a read error. The gene calls are TRBV20-1 and TRBJ2-1, with 9 bases identical to TRBD1. The germline V gene encodes CDR1 DFQATT and CDR2 SNEGSKA (reference sequence). The CDR3 has 14 amino acids. The CDR3 is CSARRTGAYSEQFF. In DNA, the CDR3 is TGCAGTGCTAGGAGGACAGGGGCCTACAGTGAGCAGTTCTTC.

V gene TRBV19 combines with J gene TRBJ1-5; D not certain. CDR3 length: 14 amino acids. Germline V gene sequence: CDR1 LNHDA, CDR2 SQIVND (reference sequence). The V end lost 5 bases, the J end lost 1 base, and 9 bases lay between the germline ends. The CDR3 reads CASSATGSNQPQHF. The DNA for the CDR3 is TGTGCCAGTAGTGCGACGGGAAGCAATCAGCCCCAGCATTTT.

This clonotype has a handful of counts. J is TRBJ1-6 and V is TRBV3-1; 8 bases line up with TRBD1. The ends lost 1 base at V and 7 bases at J; junction bases unmatched: 9. Germline V CDR1 and CDR2: LGHDT, YNNKEL (reference sequence). The CDR3 runs to 17 residues. The CDR3 spells CASSQGLGQGNNSPLHF. CDR3 sequence (DNA): TGTGCCAGCAGCCAAGGACTTGGACAGGGCAACAATTCACCCCTCCACTTT.

The chain carries TRBV15 and TRBJ2-1, with 9 nucleotides matching TRBD1. The germline gives CDR1 LNHNV, CDR2 YYDKDF (reference sequence). The CDR3 is 13 amino acids. J lost 14 bases, V lost 3 bases, and 8 bases had no gene match. CDR3: CATSSENRTGEFF. The CDR3 DNA sequence: TGTGCCACCAGCAGCGAGAACAGGACAGGGGAGTTCTTC.

This clonotype came up a few times. This chain connects TRBV11-1 to TRBJ2-5, with D possibly TRBD1 on 5 matching bases. The CDR3 has 15 residues. CDR1 and CDR2 from the germline V gene are SGHAT and FQDESV (reference sequence). Trimming stripped 5 bases from V and 1 base from J, with 14 bases between. In DNA form, the CDR3 reads TGTGCCAGCAGCGCCAGGCCGGACACCCAAGAGACCCAGTACTTC. This encodes CASSARPDTQETQYF.

The J gene is TRBJ1-2, the V gene TRBV3-1, with D tentatively TRBD1 (5 bases). The CDR3 loop spans 14 amino acids. Trimming took 2 bases from V and 2 from J, leaving 9 bases between them. In germline, CDR1 is LGHDT, CDR2 YNNKEL (reference sequence). CDR3 in DNA: TGTGCCAGCAGCCAAACGGGACTGAACTATGGCTACACCTTC. It codes for CASSQTGLNYGYTF.

The CDR3 is CATSDSGTSIDEQFF. In nucleotides, the CDR3 is TGTGCCACCAGTGATTCCGGGACTAGCATCGATGAGCAGTTCTTC. The genes are TRBV24-1 and TRBJ2-1; the match to TRBD2 covers 9 bases. CDR3 length: 15 amino acids. Germline CDR1 and CDR2: KGHDR and SFDVKD. V shed 2 bases, J shed 8 bases, and the junction held 6 bases outside the gene matches.

The CDR3: CASSGTGKLVDGYTF. CDR3 coding DNA: TGTGCCAGCAGCGGGACAGGGAAATTGGTTGATGGCTACACCTTC. The chain is built from TRBV11-2 and TRBJ1-2; 9 bases fit TRBD1. This CDR3 contains 15 residues. Germline CDR1 SGHAT, CDR2 FQNNGV. V lost 5 bases, J lost 6 bases, and 10 bases stayed unmatched.

CDR3 DNA sequence: TGCGCCAGCAGTGGGGAGGTTGGCTACACCTTC. Encoded protein: CASSGEVGYTF. The genes are TRBV5-1 and TRBJ1-2; D remains unclear. From germline, CDR1 is SGHRS and CDR2 YFSETQ. V was pared by 5 bases and J by 7 bases, with 9 bases between. This CDR3 has 11 residues.

This chain connects TRBV20-1 to TRBJ2-3; 7 bases are a match to TRBD2. Germline V gene sequence: CDR1 DFQATT, CDR2 SNEGSKA (reference sequence). The CDR3 consists of 12 residues. Written as DNA, the CDR3 is TGCAGCCAAAGCGGGGGCACAGATACGCAGTATTTT. Its protein product is CSQSGGTDTQYF.

V usage is TRBV3-1 and J usage is TRBJ2-1, with 7 bases lining up with TRBD2. The V gene's germline CDR1 is LGHDT and CDR2 YNNKEL (reference sequence). This CDR3 has 13 amino acids. The V gene end was trimmed by 6 bases and the J gene end by 6 bases; junction bases not matched to a gene: 5. CDR3 sequence (DNA): TGTGCCAGCAGGCTAGCGGAATCCAATGAGCAGTTCTTC. This gives the protein CASRLAESNEQFF.

The gene calls are TRBV12-3 or TRBV12-4 and TRBJ2-1; 9 positions match TRBD2. The CDR3 covers 15 residues. Trimming removed 2 bases from V and 5 bases from J; junction bases left unmatched: 4. This chain's CDR3 is CASSLTASGNNEQFF. DNA of the CDR3: TGTGCCAGCAGTTTAACGGCTAGCGGGAACAATGAGCAGTTCTTC.

The sample holds a few counts of this clonotype. The chain recombines TRBV18 with TRBJ1-2; D is perhaps TRBD1 (5 bases). The CDR3 runs to 11 residues. The V gene's germline CDR1 is KGHSH and CDR2 LQKENI. V dropped 6 bases and J dropped 8 bases, with 10 bases sitting between them. CDR3 nucleotide sequence: TGTGCCAGCTCGGTGGGGGACGGCTACACCTTC. Translation: CASSVGDGYTF. Using reference TRBV18 and TRBJ1-2 for the parts outside the CDR3, the full variable domain is NAGVMQNPRHLVRRRGQEARLRCSPMKGHSHVYWYRQLPEEGLKFMVYLQKENIIDESGMPKERFSAEFPKEGPSILRIQQVVRGDSAAYFCASSVGDGYTFGSGTRLTVV.

This clonotype was detected a few times. This chain connects TRBV9 to TRBJ2-7; 9 positions match TRBD2. The V segment lost 3 bases and the J segment 6 bases; nucleotides outside the gene matches: 13. The CDR3 consists of 16 residues. Per germline, CDR1 SGDLS and CDR2 YYNGEE. CDR3 DNA: TGTGCCAGCAGCGGAGAACCTCTTAGCGGGGGAGGCGAGCAGTACTTC. It codes for CASSGEPLSGGGEQYF.

This clonotype was counted a few times. The chain is built from TRBV18 and TRBJ1-2; a weak D match, TRBD1 (6 bases). Germline CDR1 is KGHSH and CDR2 is LQKENI. Trimming took 6 bases from V and 8 from J, leaving 13 bases between them. The CDR3 sequence is 12 residues long. DNA for the CDR3: TGTGCCAGCTCTCGACAGGAGCAAGGCTACACCTTC. It encodes CASSRQEQGYTF.

This sequence joins TRBV9 and TRBJ2-3; possible D gene TRBD2, 6 bases. The germline V and J ends were trimmed by 0 bases and 2 bases, with 10 bases remaining between them. Germline V gene lookup returns CDR1 SGDLS and CDR2 YYNGEE. This CDR3 is 15 amino acids long. The CDR3 reads CASSVAGDPTDTQYF. The CDR3 DNA reads TGTGCCAGCAGCGTAGCGGGGGACCCCACAGATACGCAGTATTTT.